This T cell receptor (beta chain) came from a study of glioma-infiltrating T cells after dendritic cell vaccination. Selection required adequate fresh-frozen tumor tissue plus more than two years' survival data. The V gene lost 5 bases and the J gene lost 1 base, with 10 bases spanning the gap. The CDR3 sequence is 14 residues long. Germline V gene data show CDR1 as MDHEN and CDR2 as SYDVKM. Assay used: immunoSEQ multiplex PCR; TCRdb lists only in-frame clones, some missing. The sample lists 80,000 to 100,000 clones; 79% were seen once. Sequences were derived from blood, sampled before dendritic cell vaccination. The source is a human donor with glioblastoma. The chain combines TRBV28 with TRBJ2-3, with D possibly TRBD2 on 6 matching bases. The DNA for the CDR3 is TGTGCCAGCAGTGGGGGGTCTGGCACAGATACGCAGTATTTT. This sequence encodes CASSGGSGTDTQYF.